The T cell receptor beta chain described here comes from a study of regulatory T cells in long-lasting Graves disease. Documented time point: persistent/refractory GD, antithyroid drugs over 5 years with positive TRAb. Researchers made the TCR library from RNA that was extracted from PBMCs. Arm-PCR with iRepertoire HTBI primers amplified the CDR3 regions for these TCR beta libraries. From the multiplex PCR reads, TCRdb called clonotypes with MiXCR, one entry per CDR3 protein. The sample holds about 290,000 distinct CDR3 sequences, 22% seen once. On this clonotype itself: Sequence at one end of the junction differs from germline and may be a read error.

The CDR3 loop spans 15 amino acids. CDR1 LNHDA and CDR2 SQIVND come from the germline V gene (reference sequence). Material: peripheral blood mononuclear cells (PBMCs), obtained when the disease was refractory, from a patient treated with antithyroid drugs. The chain joins TRBV19 to TRBJ1-5; no clear D gene. The sequence came from a female donor with Graves disease. The CDR3 region is CAGSIQRDSNQPQHF. DNA of the CDR3: TGTGCCGGTAGTATTCAGAGAGATAGCAATCAGCCCCAGCATTTT.